This T cell receptor beta chain was recovered during a study of shared clonotypes between healthy human individuals. Trimming shortened V by 3 bases and J by 4 bases, and 11 bases separated the two germline ends. CDR3 length: 15 amino acids. Germline CDR1 and CDR2: SGDLS and YYNGEE. Produced via immunoSEQ multiplex PCR; TCRdb's table is partial and in-frame only. Among under 1,900,000 clones listed, approximately 98.5% were seen once. The V gene is TRBV9, the J gene TRBJ2-6; D may be TRBD1 or TRBD2 (5 bases each). The clonotype comes from a man aged 25-45 years in good health. Sequencing was done on a sample of naive CD4+ T cells sorted from blood. Stated subset: CD45RA+ positively selected. The CDR3 DNA sequence: TGTGCCAGCAGCGAAAAGGGACGGGGGGCCAACGTCCTGACTTTC. As protein: CASSEKGRGANVLTF.